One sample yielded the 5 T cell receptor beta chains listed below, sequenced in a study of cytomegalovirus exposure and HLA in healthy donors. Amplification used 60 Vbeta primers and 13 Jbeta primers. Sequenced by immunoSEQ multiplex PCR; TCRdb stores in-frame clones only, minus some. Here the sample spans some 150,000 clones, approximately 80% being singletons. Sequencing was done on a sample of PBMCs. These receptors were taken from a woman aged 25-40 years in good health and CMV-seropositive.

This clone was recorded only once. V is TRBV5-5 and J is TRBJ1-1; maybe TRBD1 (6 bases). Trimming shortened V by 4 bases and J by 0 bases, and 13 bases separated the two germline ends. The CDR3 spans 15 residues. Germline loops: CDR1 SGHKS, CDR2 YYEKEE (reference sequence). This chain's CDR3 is CASSLGQFLNTEAFF. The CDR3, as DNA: TGTGCCAGCAGCCTGGGACAATTCCTGAACACTGAAGCTTTCTTT. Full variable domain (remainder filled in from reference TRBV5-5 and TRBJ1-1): DAGVTQSPTHLIKTRGQQVTLRCSPISGHKSVSWYQQVLGQGPQFIFQYYEKEERGRGNFPDRFSARQFPNYSSELNVNALLLGDSALYLCASSLGQFLNTEAFFGQGTRLTVV.

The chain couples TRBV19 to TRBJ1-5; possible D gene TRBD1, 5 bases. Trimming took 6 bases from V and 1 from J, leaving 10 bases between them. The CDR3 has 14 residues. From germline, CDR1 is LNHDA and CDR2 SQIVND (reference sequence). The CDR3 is CASSLTESNQPQHF. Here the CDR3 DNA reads TGTGCCAGTAGCTTGACAGAGAGCAATCAGCCCCAGCATTTT. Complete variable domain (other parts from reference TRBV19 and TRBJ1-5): DGGITQSPKYLFRKEGQNVTLSCEQNLNHDAMYWYRQDPGQGLRLIYYSQIVNDFQKGDIAEGYSVSREKKESFPLTVTSAQKNPTAFYLCASSLTESNQPQHFGDGTRLSIL.

The CDR3, as DNA: TGCGCCAGCAGCTTCGGGACAGCGAACACCGGGGAGCTGTTTTTT. Protein: CASSFGTANTGELFF. The gene calls are TRBV5-1 and TRBJ2-2, with TRBD1 matching over 7 bases. Per the germline V gene, CDR1 is SGHRS and CDR2 is YFSETQ. The CDR3 consists of 15 residues. The V segment lost 2 bases and the J segment 0 bases; nucleotides outside the gene matches: 1.

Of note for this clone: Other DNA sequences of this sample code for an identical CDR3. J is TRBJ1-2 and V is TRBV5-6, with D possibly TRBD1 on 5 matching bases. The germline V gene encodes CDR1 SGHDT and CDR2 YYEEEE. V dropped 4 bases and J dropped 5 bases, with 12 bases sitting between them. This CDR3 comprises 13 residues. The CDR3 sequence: CASSKTGTYGYTF. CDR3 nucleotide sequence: TGTGCCAGCAGCAAGACGGGGACTTATGGCTACACCTTC.

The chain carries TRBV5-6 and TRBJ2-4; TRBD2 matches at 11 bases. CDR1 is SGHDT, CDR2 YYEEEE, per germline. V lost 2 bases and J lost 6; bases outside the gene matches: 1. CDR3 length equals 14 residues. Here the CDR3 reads CASSFGTSGNIQYF. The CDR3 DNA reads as TGTGCCAGCAGCTTCGGGACTAGCGGAAACATTCAGTACTTC.